This T cell receptor beta chain is from a study of T cells in Graves' hyperthyroidism and ophthalmopathy. Study-wide findings and caveats: Ophthalmopathy cases were set apart from stable hyperthyroidism by a 13 V-J model.

The V gene's germline CDR1 is SGHAT and CDR2 FQDESV (reference sequence). The CDR3 has 16 amino acids. With V trimmed by 1 base and J by 1 base, 3 bases remained unmatched. Amplified TCR beta CDR3 regions derived from RNA transcripts. With the HTBI primer set, the TCR CDR3 went through a first round of RT-PCR. Via MiXCR, TCRdb re-called the multiplex PCR reads, giving one row per CDR3 protein. The sample has nearly 600,000 distinct CDR3 sequences, about 14% seen once. At least ten counts were recorded for this clonotype. The antigen remains undetermined. Sequencing was performed on blood. The sequence was obtained from a woman in her thirties with Graves' hyperthyroidism that later progressed to Graves' ophthalmopathy. This chain connects TRBV11-1 to TRBJ2-1; 8 nucleotides agree with TRBD1. The DNA of the CDR3 is TGTGCCAGCAGCTTAGGGCAGGGGGCTTCCTACAATGAGCAGTTCTTC. Protein: CASSLGQGASYNEQFF.